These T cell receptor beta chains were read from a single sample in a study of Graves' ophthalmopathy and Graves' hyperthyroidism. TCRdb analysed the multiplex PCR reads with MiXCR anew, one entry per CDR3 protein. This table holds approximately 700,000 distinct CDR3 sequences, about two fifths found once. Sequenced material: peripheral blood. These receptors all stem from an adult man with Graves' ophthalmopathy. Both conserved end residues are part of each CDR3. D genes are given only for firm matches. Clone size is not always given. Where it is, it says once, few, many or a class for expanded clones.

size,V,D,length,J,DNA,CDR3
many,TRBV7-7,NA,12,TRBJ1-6,TGTGCTAGCAGTCCGCAACCCCCACCCCTCCACTTT,CASSPQPPPLHF
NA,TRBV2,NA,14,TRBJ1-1,TGTGCCAGCGGTGGAATGGGGGGGAACACTGAAGCTTTCTTT,CASGGMGGNTEAFF
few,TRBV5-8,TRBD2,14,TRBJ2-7,TGTGCCAGCAGCAGTCTAGCGGGACCCTACGAGCAGTACTTC,CASSSLAGPYEQYF
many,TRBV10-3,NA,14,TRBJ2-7,TGTGCCTCGTGTCCGACCCCAAGCTCCTACGAGCAGTACTTC,CASCPTPSSYEQYF
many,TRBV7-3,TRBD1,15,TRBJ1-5,TGTGCCAGTATAGCCAGGGGGGGCATTAATCAGCCCCAGCATTTT,CASIARGGINQPQHF
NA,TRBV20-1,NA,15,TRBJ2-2,TGCAGTGCTAGAATCCCGGGACACGTCACCGGGGAGCTGTTTTTT,CSARIPGHVTGELFF
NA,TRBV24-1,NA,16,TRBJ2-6,TGTGCCACCAGCAAATCCACAGGGCCTGGGGCCAACGTCCTGACTTTC,CATSKSTGPGANVLTF
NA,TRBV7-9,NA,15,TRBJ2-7,TGTGCCAGCAGTTTGTCGACGGGGGTTTCCTACGAGCAGTACTTC,CASSLSTGVSYEQYF
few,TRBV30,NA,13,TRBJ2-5,TGTGCCTGGAGCCCAGCTGGCCAAGAGACCCAGTACTTC,CAWSPAGQETQYF
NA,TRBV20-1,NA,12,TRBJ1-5,TGCAGTGCTAGGGTCCCCGGGGTACCCCAGCATTTT,CSARVPGVPQHF
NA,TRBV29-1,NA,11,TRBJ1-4,TGCAGCGTTGACTGGGGGGAAAAACTGTTTTTT,CSVDWGEKLFF
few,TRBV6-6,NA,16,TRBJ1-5,TGTGCCAGCAGTTACTCGGCACAGAGGATAGATCAGCCCCAGCATTTT,CASSYSAQRIDQPQHF
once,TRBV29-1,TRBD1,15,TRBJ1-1,TGCAGCGTTGCGGGCGAACTTCGGACAGGGGCTGAAGCTCTCTTT,CSVAGELRTGAEALF
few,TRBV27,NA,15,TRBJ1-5,TGTGCCAGCAGTTTAGTGGGATTTAGCAATCAGCCCCAGCATTTT,CASSLVGFSNQPQHF
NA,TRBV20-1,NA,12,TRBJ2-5,TGCAGTGCTAGAGCCGGTCAAGAGACCCGGTACTTC,CSARAGQETRYF
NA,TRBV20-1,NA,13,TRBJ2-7,TGCAGTGCTAGAGATAACCCCCTCTACGAGCAGTACTTC,CSARDNPLYEQYF
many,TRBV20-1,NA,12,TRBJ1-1,TGCAGTGCTAGATTAGGGGGCACTGAAGCTTTCTTT,CSARLGGTEAFF
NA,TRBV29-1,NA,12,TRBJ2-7,TGCAGCGTTGAAGGGCAGGGGGGCGAGCAGTACTTC,CSVEGQGGEQYF
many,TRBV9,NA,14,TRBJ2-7,TGTGCCAGCAGCGCCGGGGGCAAAGGATACGAGCAGTACTTC,CASSAGGKGYEQYF
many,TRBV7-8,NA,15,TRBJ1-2,TGTGCCAGCAGCCCCCCAGGGCTCGGTAACTATGGCTACACCTTC,CASSPPGLGNYGYTF
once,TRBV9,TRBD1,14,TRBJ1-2,TGTGCCAGCAGCGGGGGACAGATCCACTATGGCTACACCTTC,CASSGGQIHYGYTF
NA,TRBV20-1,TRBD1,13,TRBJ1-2,TGCAGTGCTTGGGACAGCTTAAACTATGGCTACACCTTC,CSAWDSLNYGYTF
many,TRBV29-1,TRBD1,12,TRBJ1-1,TGCAGCGTTGATGGGACAGGAGGCGAAGCTTTCTTT,CSVDGTGGEAFF
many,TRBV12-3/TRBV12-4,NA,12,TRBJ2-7,TGTGCCAGCAGCGAATTCGCGCTGGAGCAGTACTTC,CASSEFALEQYF
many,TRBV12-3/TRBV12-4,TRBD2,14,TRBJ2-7,TGTGCCAGCAGGAGAGCGGGAGGGCCCTACGAGCAGTACTTC,CASRRAGGPYEQYF
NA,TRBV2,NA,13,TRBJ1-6,TGTGCCAGCAGTGGGGGTTTCTCTTCACCCCTCCACTTT,CASSGGFSSPLHF
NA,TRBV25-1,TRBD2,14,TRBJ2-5,TGTGCCAGCTTAGGACTAGTCGGGCAAGAGACCCAGTACTTC,CASLGLVGQETQYF